This TCR beta chain was retrieved from a study of blood T cell repertoires in COVID-19. Study context: Researchers got acute and convalescent COVID-19 samples from the United States, Italy and Spain. From T cells, B-cell-depleted T cells, or PBMCs came the material, which was cDNA or gDNA.

Authors' data handling: Amplification with reference gene primers provided the estimates of nucleated cell counts. Clones were read by immunoSEQ multiplex PCR, and TCRdb kept only the in-frame ones, dropping some. V and J calls and clone size come straight from that table; D and trimming were deduced from the DNA. The table records 150,000 to 200,000 clones, around 89% of them present only once. CDR1 SGHDT and CDR2 YYEEEE come from the germline V gene. This CDR3 has 15 amino acids. Trimming took 4 bases from V and 8 from J, leaving 18 bases between them. The specimen was peripheral blood. The source is a human donor in a cohort sampled during active COVID-19. The chain joins TRBV5-6 to TRBJ1-4; D possibly corresponds to TRBD1 (6 bases). For the CDR3, the DNA is TGTGCCAGCAGCCCCGGACAGTTTCCCGAAGAAAAACTGTTTTTT. It codes for CASSPGQFPEEKLFF.